The source of this TCR beta chain is a study of cytomegalovirus exposure and HLA in healthy donors. The primer mix had 60 Vbeta and 13 Jbeta primers. TCRdb keeps only in-frame clones here, not all; method: immunoSEQ multiplex PCR. The table records under 200,000 clones, 77% of them present only once. Findings and caveats of the study: A previous analysis found most TCR beta V segments productive roughly 87% or roughly 30% of the time.

With regard to this clone: Its antigen is still unknown.

From germline, CDR1 is SNHLY and CDR2 FYNNEI. This CDR3 is 11 amino acids long. J was trimmed by 12 bases and V by 4 bases; bases with no gene match: 0. The V and J genes are TRBV2 and TRBJ1-4, with 9 bases identical to TRBD1. This sequence was found in a male donor in good health and CMV-seropositive. Specimen: PBMCs. CDR3 in DNA: TGTGCCAGCAGTGGGACAGGGGAACTGTTTTTT. This gives the protein CASSGTGELFF.